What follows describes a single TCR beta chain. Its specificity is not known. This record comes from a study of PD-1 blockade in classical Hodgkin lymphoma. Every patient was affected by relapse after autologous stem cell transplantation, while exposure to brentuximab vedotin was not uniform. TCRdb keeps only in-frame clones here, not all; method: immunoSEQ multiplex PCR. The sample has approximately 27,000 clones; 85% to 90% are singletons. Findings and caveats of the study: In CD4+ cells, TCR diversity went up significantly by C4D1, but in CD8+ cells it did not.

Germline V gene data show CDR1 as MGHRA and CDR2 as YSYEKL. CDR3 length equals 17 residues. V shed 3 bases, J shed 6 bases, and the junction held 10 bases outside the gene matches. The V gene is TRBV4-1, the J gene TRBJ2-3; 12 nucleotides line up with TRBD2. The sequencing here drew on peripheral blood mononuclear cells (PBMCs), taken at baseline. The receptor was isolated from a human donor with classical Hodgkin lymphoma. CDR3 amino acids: CASSQTPSGGAGDTQYF. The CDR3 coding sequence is TGCGCCAGCAGCCAGACCCCTAGCGGGGGGGCGGGTGATACGCAGTATTTT.